The rows below give T cell receptor beta chains drawn from one sample of a study of T cells in Graves' hyperthyroidism and ophthalmopathy. TCRdb used MiXCR to reprocess the multiplex PCR reads, holding one entry per CDR3 protein. Found here are 300,000 to 350,000 distinct CDR3 sequences, around a fifth of them singletons; the top ten hold around 48%. Specimen: blood. The receptors come from a woman in her 50s with Graves' hyperthyroidism. Each CDR3 is given with its conserved first and last residue. The D gene is left open where the match is weak. Clone size is given for some rows only: seen once, a few or many times, or a class if the clone is expanded.

d_call	v_call	clone_size	j_call	cdr3_aa	cdr3_nt
TRBD2	TRBV20-1	many	TRBJ2-3	CSAYSGTSGRDTQYF	TGCAGTGCCTACTCCGGGACTAGCGGGAGAGATACGCAGTATTTT
NA	TRBV29-1	many	TRBJ1-1	CSVLQTGMNTEAFF	TGCAGCGTTCTCCAGACGGGGATGAACACTGAAGCTTTCTTT
NA	TRBV6-1	many	TRBJ2-2	CASSQGLGNTGELFF	TGTGCCAGCAGTCAGGGACTGGGGAACACCGGGGAGCTGTTTTTT
NA	TRBV12-3/TRBV12-4	NA	TRBJ1-1	CASSFRTEMNTEAFF	TGTGCCAGCAGTTTCCGGACCGAAATGAACACTGAAGCTTTCTTT
NA	TRBV3-1	NA	TRBJ2-2	CASKGEGNTGELFF	TGTGCCAGCAAGGGAGAGGGGAACACCGGGGAGCTGTTTTTT
TRBD1	TRBV20-1	NA	TRBJ1-5	CSARDQTGGNNQPQHF	TGCAGTGCTAGAGATCAAACAGGGGGCAACAATCAGCCCCAGCATTTT
NA	TRBV7-9	many	TRBJ2-7	CASSPQGTFYEQYF	TGTGCCAGCAGCCCTCAGGGCACCTTTTACGAGCAGTACTTC
NA	TRBV28	many	TRBJ2-6	CASSFLFDRRGANVLTF	TGTGCCAGCAGTTTCCTCTTCGACAGAAGGGGGGCCAACGTCCTGACTTTC
TRBD2	TRBV12-3/TRBV12-4	many	TRBJ2-2	CASSTSGTSITGELFF	TGTGCCAGCAGCACATCCGGGACTAGCATAACCGGGGAGCTGTTTTTT
TRBD2	TRBV29-1	many	TRBJ2-5	CSATSGPSETQYF	TGCAGCGCAACTAGCGGTCCAAGCGAGACCCAGTACTTC
NA	TRBV6-1	many	TRBJ1-6	CASSGAPGNSPLHF	TGTGCCAGCAGTGGGGCACCGGGAAATTCACCCCTCCACTTT
NA	TRBV29-1	once	TRBJ2-7	CSVVVRGVSYEQYF	TGCAGCGTTGTTGTCAGGGGGGTCTCCTACGAGCAGTACTTC
TRBD2	TRBV7-3	NA	TRBJ2-3	CASSLTLAGGQLDTQYF	TGTGCCAGCAGCTTAACTCTAGCGGGGGGGCAATTGGATACGCAGTATTTT
TRBD1	TRBV5-1	few	TRBJ2-7	CASSPGTVYEQYF	TGCGCCAGCAGCCCGGGGACAGTCTACGAGCAGTACTTC
TRBD2	TRBV2	many	TRBJ2-7	CASRGTSVERGEQYF	TGTGCCAGCAGAGGGACTAGCGTCGAAAGGGGCGAGCAGTACTTC
TRBD2	TRBV12-3/TRBV12-4	many	TRBJ2-3	CASSTGLAADTQYF	TGTGCCAGCAGTACGGGACTAGCGGCAGATACGCAGTATTTT
NA	TRBV12-5	NA	TRBJ1-2	CASGLDLGIRGGDGYTF	TGTGCTAGTGGTCTAGACCTTGGAATCAGGGGAGGCGATGGCTACACCTTC
TRBD1	TRBV6-5	many	TRBJ2-1	CASSYGTGWNEQFF	TGTGCCAGCAGTTACGGGACAGGATGGAATGAGCAGTTCTTC
NA	TRBV4-2	few	TRBJ2-5	CASSQTPIEYQETQYF	TGTGCCAGCAGCCAAACCCCAATAGAGTACCAAGAGACCCAGTACTTC
TRBD1	TRBV7-2	many	TRBJ2-5	CASSRDRGWETQYF	TGTGCCAGCAGCCGGGACAGGGGCTGGGAGACCCAGTACTTC
NA	TRBV5-1	many	TRBJ1-3	CASSLAGPGNTIYF	TGCGCCAGCAGCTTGGCCGGCCCTGGAAACACCATATATTTT
TRBD2	TRBV20-1	many	TRBJ2-5	CSARDLGGGAPETQYF	TGCAGTGCTAGAGATCTAGGCGGGGGGGCTCCGGAGACCCAGTACTTC
NA	TRBV12-3/TRBV12-4	NA	TRBJ2-7	CASNFETAYYEQYF	TGTGCCAGCAATTTTGAGACAGCCTACTACGAGCAGTACTTC
NA	TRBV20-1	many	TRBJ2-7	CSARGDGLIYEQYF	TGCAGTGCTAGAGGGGATGGGTTGATTTACGAGCAGTACTTC
NA	TRBV20-1	many	TRBJ2-7	CSARPDSGKGSYEQYF	TGCAGTGCTAGACCTGATAGCGGAAAAGGGTCCTACGAGCAGTACTTC
TRBD1	TRBV20-1	many	TRBJ1-2	CSAGETGGLGYTF	TGCAGTGCTGGGGAGACAGGGGGCCTTGGCTACACCTTC
TRBD1	TRBV7-3	NA	TRBJ2-6	CASGKTGTTSGANVLTF	TGTGCCAGTGGAAAGACAGGGACCACCTCTGGGGCCAACGTCCTGACTTTC
TRBD2	TRBV20-1	many	TRBJ2-3	CSVAGASTDTQYF	TGCAGTGTAGCGGGGGCGAGCACAGATACGCAGTATTTT
TRBD2	TRBV27	NA	TRBJ2-1	CASSLGLADYNEQFF	TGTGCCAGCAGTCTGGGACTAGCGGACTACAATGAGCAGTTCTTC
TRBD2	TRBV5-1	many	TRBJ2-4	CASSLSGGRGDIQYF	TGCGCCAGCAGCTTGTCGGGGGGTCGAGGGGACATTCAGTACTTC
NA	TRBV28	many	TRBJ1-1	CASSLPPSMNTEAFF	TGTGCCAGCAGTTTACCCCCCAGCATGAACACTGAAGCTTTCTTT
TRBD2	TRBV5-1	once	TRBJ2-7	CASSFFSSGRSEQYF	TGCGCCAGCAGCTTTTTTTCTAGCGGGAGAAGCGAGCAGTACTTC
NA	TRBV5-1	many	TRBJ2-3	CASSLVGRTSDTQYF	TGCGCCAGCAGCTTGGTTGGGAGGACCTCAGATACGCAGTATTTT
TRBD2	TRBV5-1	few	TRBJ2-5	CASSLATAGKETQYF	TGCGCCAGCAGCTTGGCCACAGCGGGGAAAGAGACCCAGTACTTC
NA	TRBV27	many	TRBJ1-1	CASSSPGGAEAFF	TGTGCCAGCAGTTCCCCGGGGGGTGCTGAAGCTTTCTTT
NA	TRBV20-1	NA	TRBJ1-4	CSARDPPQGEKLFF	TGCAGTGCTAGAGATCCGCCTCAAGGTGAAAAACTGTTTTTT
NA	TRBV6-2/TRBV6-3	few	TRBJ1-2	CASRDPGVLYGYTF	TGTGCCAGCAGGGACCCCGGGGTCCTCTATGGCTACACCTTC
TRBD1	TRBV5-1	NA	TRBJ1-1	CASSAPGTGAVTEAFF	TGCGCCAGCAGCGCCCCCGGGACAGGGGCTGTCACTGAAGCTTTCTTT
NA	TRBV7-2	many	TRBJ2-7	CASSRDGLSYEQYF	TGTGCCAGCAGCCGGGACGGCCTTTCCTACGAGCAGTACTTC
NA	TRBV5-1	NA	TRBJ2-2	CASSYDIGRRELFF	TGCGCCAGCAGCTACGATATCGGCCGACGGGAGCTGTTTTTT